Given below is one T cell receptor beta chain in context. These data originate in a study of blood T cell repertoires in COVID-19. The overall study: The study drew acute and convalescent COVID-19 samples from the United States, Italy and Spain.

Here immunoSEQ multiplex PCR was the method, and the copy in TCRdb shows in-frame clones only, minus some. The table has roughly 200,000 clones, approximately 89% seen once. The CDR3 has 18 residues. The germline V gene encodes CDR1 MNHEY and CDR2 SMNVEV (reference sequence). V was pared by 8 bases and J by 3 bases, with 14 bases of the junction left unmatched. The clonotype comes from a young woman with acute or convalescent COVID-19. The specimen was peripheral blood. The rearrangement uses TRBV27 and TRBJ2-7; TRBD2 aligns across 15 bases. CDR3 sequence reads: CASRGTPGTSGRFYEQYF. CDR3 DNA sequence: TGTGCCAGCCGTGGGACACCAGGGACTAGCGGGAGGTTCTACGAGCAGTACTTC.